The 10 T cell receptor beta chains in this list originate from one sample, sequenced in a study of PD-1 blockade in classical Hodgkin lymphoma. As for time point: cycle 4 day 1 (C4D1), after more than 5 weeks of nivolumab. Every one of the patients relapsed after autologous stem cell transplantation (brentuximab vedotin exposure was variable). The method was immunoSEQ multiplex PCR; TCRdb's version includes in-frame clones alone and lacks a portion of them. The sample holds roughly 60,000 clones, about 90% seen once. The sample in question was peripheral blood mononuclear cells (PBMCs), obtained before the fourth cycle of nivolumab. The source of these receptors is a human donor with classical Hodgkin lymphoma.

This clone was counted a few times. This chain connects TRBV19 to TRBJ1-1; no firm D call. Trimming pared 2 bases from V and 4 bases from J, leaving 8 bases between. Germline loops: CDR1 LNHDA, CDR2 SQIVND (reference sequence). The CDR3 is 13 amino acids. CDR3 coding DNA: TGTGCCAGTAGTATAAGAGGTAGCACTGAAGCTTTCTTT. Encoded protein: CASSIRGSTEAFF.

Only one count was recorded for this clone. This chain joins TRBV7-9 and TRBJ2-1, with 7 bases matching TRBD1. Looked up from germline, CDR1 is SEHNR and CDR2 is FQNEAQ (reference sequence). Losses at the gene ends were 5 bases for V and 2 bases for J; bases not matched to a gene: 9. The CDR3 length is 16 residues. As DNA, the CDR3 is TGTGCCAGCAGCCCCTCTCGACAGGGAACCTACAATGAGCAGTTCTTC. It codes for CASSPSRQGTYNEQFF.

The chain couples TRBV7-9 to TRBJ1-3; 7 nucleotides agree with TRBD1. V lost 3 bases, J lost 2 bases, and 1 base stayed unmatched. The CDR3 length is 14 residues. In germline, CDR1 is SEHNR, CDR2 FQNEAQ (reference sequence). CDR3 in amino acids: CASSFQGAGNTIYF. In DNA, the CDR3 is TGTGCCAGCAGCTTCCAGGGGGCTGGAAACACCATATATTTT.

This clone was detected only a few times. The CDR3 reads CASSGDQPQHF. DNA for the CDR3: TGTGCCAGCAGCGGGGATCAGCCCCAGCATTTT. The V and J genes are TRBV6-1 and TRBJ1-5; D remains ambiguous. The CDR3 length is 11 residues. Trimming stripped 6 bases from V and 5 bases from J, with 5 bases between. Germline loops: CDR1 MNHNS, CDR2 SASEGT.

The chain carries TRBV5-6 and TRBJ2-7, with 7 bases matching TRBD2. The germline V gene encodes CDR1 SGHDT and CDR2 YYEEEE. The CDR3 has 13 residues. V lost 7 bases, J lost 3 bases, and 7 bases stayed unmatched. The CDR3 DNA reads as TGTGCCAGCCTCCTTAGCGGGCACTACGAGCAGTACTTC. This codes for CASLLSGHYEQYF.

The genes are TRBV28 and TRBJ2-7, with a possible D match to TRBD2 (5 bases). The V end was cut by 3 bases, the J end by 9 bases, with 12 bases between. The CDR3 is 12 amino acids. The V gene's germline CDR1 is MDHEN and CDR2 SYDVKM. CDR3 sequence reads: CASSFGVARQYF. The CDR3 nucleotides are TGTGCCAGCAGTTTCGGGGTAGCCCGGCAGTACTTC.

The V call is TRBV6-5, the J call TRBJ1-1, with D possibly matching TRBD1 (5 bases). CDR3 size: 14 residues. Deletions cut 6 bases from V and 6 bases from J, with 17 bases between. Germline CDR1 MNHEY, CDR2 SVGAGI. CDR3 DNA sequence: TGTGCCAGCAGGACCATACAGGTTAGCTCTGAAGCTTTCTTT. It specifies CASRTIQVSSEAFF.

The chain combines TRBV10-3 with TRBJ2-3; TRBD1 might be the D (5 bases). There are 15 residues in the CDR3. Germline-derived CDR1 and CDR2 are ENHRY and SYGVKD. The V and J ends lost 2 bases and 2 bases respectively, with 11 bases between them. The CDR3 spells CAISELSRDTDTQYF. The DNA for the CDR3 is TGTGCCATCAGTGAGCTTAGCAGGGACACAGATACGCAGTATTTT.

The V call is TRBV10-3, the J call TRBJ2-7; the D is unclear. V lost 7 bases and J lost 2, with 12 bases in between. The CDR3 sequence is 13 residues long. Germline CDR1 and CDR2: ENHRY and SYGVKD. The CDR3 nucleotides read TGTGCCATCACCATTGACACCACCTACGAGCAGTACTTC. It codes for CAITIDTTYEQYF.

J is TRBJ2-1 and V is TRBV11-1, with D possibly matching TRBD1 (5 bases). V gave up 3 bases and J gave up 5 bases, with 11 bases separating them. There are 14 residues in the CDR3. The germline CDR1 and CDR2 sequences are SGHAT and FQDESV (reference sequence). CDR3 in amino acids: CASSFPGYHNEQFF. The CDR3 DNA follows: TGTGCCAGCAGCTTTCCAGGGTACCACAATGAGCAGTTCTTC.